The 7 T cell receptor beta chains below all came from one sample that was sequenced in a study of shared clonotypes between healthy human individuals. TCRdb's copy holds only in-frame clones and misses some; the assay was immunoSEQ multiplex PCR. The sample holds about 1 million clones, more than 60% seen once. The sequenced material came from memory CD4+ T cells sorted from blood. The sample's subset: CD45RA-negative fraction. Source of these receptors: a man younger than 35 in good health.

V and J are TRBV5-1 and TRBJ2-7; TRBD2 matches 11 bases. Trimming at V came to 6 bases and at J to 4 bases, leaving 3 bases not matched to a gene. The CDR3 length is 13 residues. Looked up from germline, CDR1 is SGHRS and CDR2 is YFSETQ. The CDR3 nucleotides read TGCGCCAGCATGCTAGCGGGAGGATACGAGCAGTACTTC. Its protein is CASMLAGGYEQYF. Filled out from reference TRBV5-1 and TRBJ2-7, the complete variable domain reads KAGVTQTPRYLIKTRGQQVTLSCSPISGHRSVSWYQQTPGQGLQFLFEYFSETQRNKGNFPGRFSGRQFSNSRSEMNVSTLELGDSALYLCASMLAGGYEQYFGPGTRLTVT.

This clone was counted only a few times. The chain carries TRBV7-9 and TRBJ1-2; 9 nucleotides match TRBD1. Germline V gene data show CDR1 as SEHNR and CDR2 as FQNEAQ (reference sequence). The V segment lost 5 bases and the J segment 5 bases; nucleotides outside the gene matches: 9. CDR3 length: 15 residues. CDR3 loop: CASSQTGGEEYGYTF. The CDR3 region has the DNA TGTGCCAGCAGCCAGACAGGGGGAGAGGAATATGGCTACACCTTC.

The chain carries TRBV15 and TRBJ1-5; D is undetermined. This CDR3 is 15 amino acids long. Trimming cost V 3 bases and J 0 bases, with 9 bases left between them. The germline V gene has CDR1 LNHNV and CDR2 YYDKDF (reference sequence). The CDR3 region has the DNA TGTGCCACCAGCAGGTACGGGGATAGCAATCAGCCCCAGCATTTT. Its protein product is CATSRYGDSNQPQHF.

The gene calls are TRBV5-1 and TRBJ1-4; 7 bases line up with TRBD1. The CDR3 contains 15 residues. The ends lost 4 bases at V and 7 bases at J; junction bases unmatched: 10. Germline CDR1 SGHRS, CDR2 YFSETQ. CDR3 in amino acids: CASSPATGDGEKLFF. The CDR3 bases are TGCGCCAGCAGCCCCGCTACAGGGGATGGTGAAAAACTGTTTTTT.

This clone turned up a few times. The chain carries TRBV4-1 and TRBJ1-5, with D maybe TRBD1 (6 bases). CDR1 is MGHRA, CDR2 YSYEKL, per germline. V was clipped by 1 base and J by 5 bases, with 15 bases between them. The CDR3 runs to 16 residues. The CDR3 DNA reads TGCGCCAGCAGCCAAGGGGAGGGAGGGGGGCATCAGCCCCAGCATTTT. This encodes CASSQGEGGGHQPQHF.

This clone has just a few counts. This chain joins TRBV5-1 and TRBJ2-2, with D possibly being TRBD2 (6 bases). Trimming took 4 bases from V and 7 from J, leaving 23 bases between them. The CDR3 has 17 residues. Germline V gene lookup returns CDR1 SGHRS and CDR2 YFSETQ. CDR3 coding DNA: TGCGCCAGCAGCCGAGGAGCGGGTCTGAGTGAGGGCGGGGAGCTGTTTTTT. This encodes CASSRGAGLSEGGELFF.

This chain connects TRBV7-6 to TRBJ2-3, with 12 bases aligning to TRBD2. CDR3 length equals 17 residues. Germline lookup yields CDR1 SGHVS and CDR2 FNYEAQ. The junction had 7 bases not matched to a gene; V was cut back by 2 bases and J by 4 bases. The DNA of the CDR3 is TGTGCCAGCAGCTTATTGACTAGCGGGAGTATTCCAGATACGCAGTATTTT. The encoded protein is CASSLLTSGSIPDTQYF.